This T cell receptor (beta chain) was obtained from a study of OX40 agonist ivuxolimab in advanced cancers. CDR1 SEHNR and CDR2 FQNEAQ come from the germline V gene (reference sequence). The CDR3 has 15 amino acids. V was pared by 1 base and J by 4 bases, with 1 base of the junction left unmatched. TCRdb keeps only in-frame clones here, not all; method: immunoSEQ multiplex PCR. The sample lists about 53,000 clones, more than 70% occurring once. This chain connects TRBV7-9 to TRBJ2-1, with 10 bases lining up with TRBD2. The TCR sequence derives from an adult with an advanced solid tumor such as melanoma, head and neck, liver or kidney cancer. The sequenced sample was CD4+ or CD8+ T cells sorted from blood, obtained in a trial of the OX40 agonist ivuxolimab. The CDR3: CASSLGTSGYNEQFF. The CDR3 nucleotides read TGTGCCAGCAGCTTAGGGACTAGCGGTTACAATGAGCAGTTCTTC. The full variable domain, rest sourced from reference TRBV7-9 and TRBJ2-1, is DTGVSQNPRHKITKRGQNVTFRCDPISEHNRLYWYRQTLGQGPEFLTYFQNEAQLEKSRLLSDRFSAERPKGSFSTLEIQRTEQGDSAMYLCASSLGTSGYNEQFFGPGTRLTVL.